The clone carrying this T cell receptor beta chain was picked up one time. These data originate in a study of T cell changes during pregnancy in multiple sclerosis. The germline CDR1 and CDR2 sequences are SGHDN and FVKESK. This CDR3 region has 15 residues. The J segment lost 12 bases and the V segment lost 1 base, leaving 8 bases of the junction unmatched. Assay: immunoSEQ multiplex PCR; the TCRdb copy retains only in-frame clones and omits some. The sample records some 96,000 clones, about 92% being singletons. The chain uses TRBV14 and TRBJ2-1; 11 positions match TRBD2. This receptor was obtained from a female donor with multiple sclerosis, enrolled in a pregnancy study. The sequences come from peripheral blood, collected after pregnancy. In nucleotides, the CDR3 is TGTGCCAGCAGCCAAGTGTCTAGCGGGAGGTCCGGGCAGTTCTTC. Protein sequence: CASSQVSSGRSGQFF.